Listed below are T cell receptor beta chains from one sample, sequenced in a study of persistence of HIV-infected CD4 T cells. Antigen specificity for these receptors is unknown. Here immunoSEQ multiplex PCR was the method, and the copy in TCRdb shows in-frame clones only, minus some. The sample contains tens of thousands of clones, roughly 75% of which appear only once. Sample: CD4+ T cells sorted from PBMCs after roughly 18-hour stimulation, taken from a patient who received antiretroviral therapy. The receptors were gathered from an adult man with HIV who was CMV-seropositive. The CDR3 runs from the conserved cysteine through the conserved F or W. D genes are given only for firm matches. The size entry is marked missing in some rows and otherwise reads once, few, many or a size class.

>.|TRBJ1-4|TRBV25-1|.
TGTGCCAGCAGTGAATTAAGGGATTTGGAAAAACTGTTTTTT
CASSELRDLEKLFF
>.|TRBJ2-7|TRBV3-1/TRBV3-2|TRBD1
TGTGCCAGCAGCCAACCACCGGGACAGGGCTACGAGCAGTACTTC
CASSQPPGQGYEQYF
>.|TRBJ2-7|TRBV4-1|.
TGCGCCAGCAGCCAAGAGGTATGGACAGCATACGAGCAGTACTTC
CASSQEVWTAYEQYF
>.|TRBJ1-1|TRBV3-1/TRBV3-2|TRBD1
TGTGCCAGCAGCCGACCACCGGGACAGGTGAACACTGAAGCTTTCTTT
CASSRPPGQVNTEAFF
>.|TRBJ2-7|TRBV27|TRBD1
TGTGCCAGCAGTTACCTCGGGACAGGGGTTTCCTACGAGCAGTACTTC
CASSYLGTGVSYEQYF
>.|TRBJ1-6|TRBV9|.
TGTGCCAGCAGCGTAGCTTCGGGACGTGGGAATTCACCCCTCCACTTT
CASSVASGRGNSPLHF
>.|TRBJ2-4|TRBV29-1|.
TGCAGCACCAAGACGATGGCCAAAAACATTCAGTACTTC
CSTKTMAKNIQYF
>.|TRBJ2-1|TRBV2|.
TGTGTTAGCAGAGGTCCAGGATGGTCGCAGTTCTTC
CVSRGPGWSQFF
>few|TRBJ2-3|TRBV15|.
TGTGCCACCAGCAGAGATAGAAATACGCAGTATTTT
CATSRDRNTQYF
>.|TRBJ1-3|TRBV4-2|.
TGTGCCAGCAGCCAGATCGGACTGAACTCTGGAAACACCATATATTTT
CASSQIGLNSGNTIYF
>few|TRBJ1-5|TRBV28|.
TGTGCCAGCAGTTTAAGGCAGGTTAGCAATCAGCCCCAGCATTTT
CASSLRQVSNQPQHF
>.|TRBJ1-2|TRBV9|.
TGTGCCAGCAGCGTAGGGTGGGAGAACTATGGCTACACCTTC
CASSVGWENYGYTF
>few|TRBJ2-3|TRBV4-1|TRBD2
TGCGCCAGCAGCCAAGATGGACTAGCACCAGATACGCAGTATTTT
CASSQDGLAPDTQYF
>few|TRBJ2-1|TRBV2|TRBD2
TGTGCCAGCAGTAAGACTAGCGGGGGTTATGACTCCTACAATGAGCAGTTCTTC
CASSKTSGGYDSYNEQFF
>.|TRBJ2-1|TRBV6-2/TRBV6-3|.
TGTGCCAGCAGTTCCCCGCGAAATGAGCAGTTCTTC
CASSSPRNEQFF
>few|TRBJ2-3|TRBV7-9|.
TGTGCCAGCAGCTTATCGGGAGCCACAGATACGCAGTATTTT
CASSLSGATDTQYF
>.|TRBJ1-1|TRBV7-2|.
TGTGCCAGCAGCTTAAGGGGAGAGATGAACACTGAAGCTTTCTTT
CASSLRGEMNTEAFF
>.|TRBJ2-1|TRBV7-6|.
TGTGCCAGCAGCCCCGAGGTTCCGGGGAGCCCTTACAATGAGCAGTTCTTC
CASSPEVPGSPYNEQFF
>.|TRBJ2-3|TRBV27|.
TGTGCCAGCAGGCCGCGAATGCGGAGAGATACGCAGTATTTT
CASRPRMRRDTQYF